This TCR beta chain stems from a study of OX40 agonist ivuxolimab in advanced cancers. Study information: Dose-escalation patients suffered from hepatocellular carcinoma, melanoma, renal cell or head and neck cancer.

Germline assignment: CDR1 GTSNPN and CDR2 SVGIG (reference sequence). V lost 1 base, J lost 3 bases, and 7 bases lay in between. The CDR3 is 13 amino acids. Clones were sequenced by immunoSEQ multiplex PCR, and TCRdb holds only the in-frame ones, with some missing. The profile shows some 66,000 clones, roughly 87% of them singletons. This clone was observed once. This clonotype originated in an adult with an advanced solid tumor such as melanoma, head and neck, liver or kidney cancer. This chain links TRBV30 with TRBJ1-3; D gene ambiguous. Sequencing used CD4+ or CD8+ T cells sorted from blood, obtained in a trial of the OX40 agonist ivuxolimab. The CDR3 nucleotides read TGTGCCTGGAGTGGATCAAATGGAAACACCATATATTTT. It yields the protein CAWSGSNGNTIYF.